The clone carrying this TCR beta chain was seen only once. Antigen specificity is unknown. The record originates from a study of cytomegalovirus exposure and HLA in healthy donors. PCR primers comprised 60 Vbeta and 13 Jbeta primers. Sequenced by immunoSEQ multiplex PCR; TCRdb stores in-frame clones only, minus some. Of about 200,000 clones in the sample, approximately 85% were seen once. Findings of the study overall: Later on, an analysis found that several of the most significant clusters appeared to be linked to common viral pathogens, which included parvovirus B19.

CDR1 and CDR2 (germline): KGHSH, LQKENI. CDR3 length equals 14 residues. V was cut by 0 bases and J by 4 bases, with 10 bases left in between. Sequencing input: PBMCs. The genes are TRBV18 and TRBJ2-7, with D unclear. This TCR was sampled from a woman aged 50 to 60 in good health and CMV-seronegative. CDR3 sequence reads: CASSPPRPRYEQYF. CDR3 in DNA: TGTGCCAGCTCACCACCCAGGCCCCGATACGAGCAGTACTTC.